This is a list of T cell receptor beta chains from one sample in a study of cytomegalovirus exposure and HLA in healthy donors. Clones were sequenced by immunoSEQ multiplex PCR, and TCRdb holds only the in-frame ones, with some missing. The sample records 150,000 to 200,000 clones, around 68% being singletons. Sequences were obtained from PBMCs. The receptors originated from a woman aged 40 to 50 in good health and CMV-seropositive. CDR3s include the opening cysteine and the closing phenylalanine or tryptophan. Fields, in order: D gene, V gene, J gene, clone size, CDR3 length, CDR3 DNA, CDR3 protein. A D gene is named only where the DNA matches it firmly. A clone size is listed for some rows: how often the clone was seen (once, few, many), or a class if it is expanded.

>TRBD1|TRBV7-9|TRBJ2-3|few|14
TGTGCCAGCAGCCACAGGGGGGAAGCAGATACGCAGTATTTT
CASSHRGEADTQYF
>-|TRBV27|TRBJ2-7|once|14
TGTGCCAGCAGCCCATCAGGGGCCCCCTACGAGCAGTACTTC
CASSPSGAPYEQYF
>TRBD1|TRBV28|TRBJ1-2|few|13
TGTGCCAGCAGTGCCCCGAGACAGGGTGGCTACACCTTC
CASSAPRQGGYTF
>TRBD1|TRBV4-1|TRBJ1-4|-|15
TGCGCCAGCAGCCAAGGTCAGGGGGCGCATGAAAAACTGTTTTTT
CASSQGQGAHEKLFF
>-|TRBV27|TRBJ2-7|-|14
TGTGCCAGCAGTTTTAACAGGAATTCCTACGAGCAGTACTTC
CASSFNRNSYEQYF
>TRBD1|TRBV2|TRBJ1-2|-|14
TGTGCCAGCAGTTTGGGACAGGCTAACTATGGCTACACCTTC
CASSLGQANYGYTF
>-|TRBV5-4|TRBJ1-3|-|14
TGTGCCAGCAGCTTCGGGGACTCTGGAAACACCATATATTTT
CASSFGDSGNTIYF
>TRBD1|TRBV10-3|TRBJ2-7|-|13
TGTGCCATCAATTATCGGGACAGGGGAGAGCAGTACTTC
CAINYRDRGEQYF
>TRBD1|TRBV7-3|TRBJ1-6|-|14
TGTGCCAGCAGCTCCGGACAGGGGGTTTCACCCCTCCACTTT
CASSSGQGVSPLHF
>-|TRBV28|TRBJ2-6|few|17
TGTGCCAGCAGTTTAGGGGCTGGAATTTCTGGGGCCAACGTCCTGACTTTC
CASSLGAGISGANVLTF
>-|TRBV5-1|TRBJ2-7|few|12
TGCGCCAGCAGCTCTGACAGTGACGAGCAGTACTTC
CASSSDSDEQYF
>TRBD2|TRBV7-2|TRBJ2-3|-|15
TGTGCCAGCAGCCGACTAGCGGACAGCACAGATACGCAGTATTTT
CASSRLADSTDTQYF
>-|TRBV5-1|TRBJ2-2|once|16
TGCGCCAGCAGCTTGGCGATGGACAGCCAGACCGGGGAGCTGTTTTTT
CASSLAMDSQTGELFF
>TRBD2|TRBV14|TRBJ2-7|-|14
TGTGCCAGCAGCCTTCTAGCGGGTTCCTACGAGCAGTACTTC
CASSLLAGSYEQYF
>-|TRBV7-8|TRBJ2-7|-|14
TGTGCCAGCAGCTTAGAAGACAGAAGTAGCGAGCAGTACTTC
CASSLEDRSSEQYF
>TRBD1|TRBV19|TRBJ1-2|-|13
TGTGCCAGTAAGCAGACAGGGCTTGATGGCTACACCTTC
CASKQTGLDGYTF
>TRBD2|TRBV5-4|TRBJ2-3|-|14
TGTGCCAGCAGCCAAGGACTAGCAGCAGATACGCAGTATTTT
CASSQGLAADTQYF
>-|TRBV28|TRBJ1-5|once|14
TGTGCCAGCCGGGGTCCTAGGGACAATCAGCCCCAGCATTTT
CASRGPRDNQPQHF
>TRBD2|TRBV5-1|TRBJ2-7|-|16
TGCGCCAGCAGCTTGGGGCGGGCGGGAGGCTCCTACGAGCAGTACTTC
CASSLGRAGGSYEQYF
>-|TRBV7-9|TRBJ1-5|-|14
TGTGCCAGCAGCTTCTCCGGGACTGATCCGCCCCAGCATTTT
CASSFSGTDPPQHF
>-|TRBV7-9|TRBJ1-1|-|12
TGTGCCAGCAGCTACCTACAGTCAGAAGCTTTCTTT
CASSYLQSEAFF
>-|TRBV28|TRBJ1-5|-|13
TGTGCCAGCAGAGACAGCCTCAATCAGCCCCAGCATTTT
CASRDSLNQPQHF
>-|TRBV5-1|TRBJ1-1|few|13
TGCGCCAGCAGCGGGGAGGGGAGGACTGAAGCTTTCTTT
CASSGEGRTEAFF
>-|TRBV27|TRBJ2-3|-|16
TGTGCCAGCAGTTTAATACCTCTTGGGGGCAAGGATACGCAGTATTTT
CASSLIPLGGKDTQYF
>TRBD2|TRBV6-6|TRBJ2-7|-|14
TGTGCCAGCAACCTAGCGGGGGGACTTTACGAGCAGTACTTC
CASNLAGGLYEQYF
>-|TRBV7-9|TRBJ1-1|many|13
TGTGCCAGCAGCGAATCCACGGGGACTGAAGCTTTCTTT
CASSESTGTEAFF
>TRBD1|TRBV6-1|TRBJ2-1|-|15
TGTGCCAGCAGTGACCGACAGGGCCCCTACAATGAGCAGTTCTTC
CASSDRQGPYNEQFF
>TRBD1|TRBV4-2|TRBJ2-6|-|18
TGTGCCAGCAGCGCCCGACAGGGGGCCCTCTCTGGGGCCAACGTCCTGACTTTC
CASSARQGALSGANVLTF
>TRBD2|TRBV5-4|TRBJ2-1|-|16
TGTGCCAGCAGCACTTCCGGGACTAGCGGGGCGAATGAGCAGTTCTTC
CASSTSGTSGANEQFF
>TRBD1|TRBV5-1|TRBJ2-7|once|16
TGCGCCAGCAGCTTATCGTTAACAGGGGGCCTCAACGAGCAGTACTTC
CASSLSLTGGLNEQYF
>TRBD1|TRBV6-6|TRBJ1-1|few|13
TGTGCCACCACAGGGGGCTGGGGAACTGAAGCTTTCTTT
CATTGGWGTEAFF
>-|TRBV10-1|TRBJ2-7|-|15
TGCGCCAGCAGCTCCCGTTACACCAGCTCCTACGAGCAGTACTTC
CASSSRYTSSYEQYF
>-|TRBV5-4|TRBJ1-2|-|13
TGTGCCAGCAGCTTGGAGGGGCCGTATGGCTACCCCTTC
CASSLEGPYGYPF
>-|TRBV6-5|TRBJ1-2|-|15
TGTGCCAGCAGCCTGAATCTTGGGGGGAACTATGGCTACACCTTC
CASSLNLGGNYGYTF
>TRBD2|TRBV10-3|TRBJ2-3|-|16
TGTGCCATCAGCTTCTCCCCTAGCGGGGGGGCAGATACGCAGTATTTT
CAISFSPSGGADTQYF
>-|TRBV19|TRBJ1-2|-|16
TGTGCCAGTATGGGAGGAGGGTTCTTGGATAACTATGGCTACCCCTTC
CASMGGGFLDNYGYPF
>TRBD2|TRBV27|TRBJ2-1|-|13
TGTGCCAGCAGCCTAGCGGGGGGGAGTGAGCAGTTCTTC
CASSLAGGSEQFF
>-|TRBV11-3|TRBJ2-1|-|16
TGTGCCAGCAGCTCATTAGCGTCCAGCTCCTACAATGAGCAGTTCTTC
CASSSLASSSYNEQFF
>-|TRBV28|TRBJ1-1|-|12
TGTGCCAGCAGTTTACGACAGGCGAAAGCTTTCTTT
CASSLRQAKAFF
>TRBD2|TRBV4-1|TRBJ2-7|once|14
TGCGCCAGCAGCCAAGTAGCGGGATCTTACGAGCAGTACTTC
CASSQVAGSYEQYF
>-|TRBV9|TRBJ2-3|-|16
TGTGCCAGCAGCGACCACCGGGACACCTCCACAGATACGCAGTATTTT
CASSDHRDTSTDTQYF
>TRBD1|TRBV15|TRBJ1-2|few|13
TGTGCCACCAGCTTGACAGGGGGCTTTGGCTACACCTTC
CATSLTGGFGYTF
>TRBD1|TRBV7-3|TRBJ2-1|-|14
TGTGCCAGCAGCTCGACAGGGGCCAACAATGAGCAGTTCTTC
CASSSTGANNEQFF
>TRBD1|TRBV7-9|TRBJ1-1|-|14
TGTGCCAGCAGCTCACAGGGGGCCACGACTGAAGCTTTCTTT
CASSSQGATTEAFF
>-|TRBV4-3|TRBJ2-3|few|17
TGCGCCAGCAGCCAAGATTGGGGGCAGGGAGGCACAGATACGCAGTATTTT
CASSQDWGQGGTDTQYF
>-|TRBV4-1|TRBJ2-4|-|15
TGCGCCAGCAGCCAAGGGTGGCAGGGCTTGTACATTCAGTACTTC
CASSQGWQGLYIQYF
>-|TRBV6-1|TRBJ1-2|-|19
TGTGCCAGCAGTGAATCCGAATTCTGGGGGCTCATAGCTAACTATGGCTACACCTTC
CASSESEFWGLIANYGYTF
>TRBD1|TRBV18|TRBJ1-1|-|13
TGTGCCAGCTCACCAACTCAGGGGGCGGAAGCTTCCTTT
CASSPTQGAEASF
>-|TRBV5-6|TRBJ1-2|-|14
TGTGCCAGCAGTAAGCAGGGGTACGGGTATGGCTACCCCTTC
CASSKQGYGYGYPF
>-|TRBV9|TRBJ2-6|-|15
TGTGCCAGCAGCGTAGGCAGTTCCGGGGCCAACGTCCTGACTTTC
CASSVGSSGANVLTF
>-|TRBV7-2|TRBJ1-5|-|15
TGTGCCAGCAGCTTAGTTGTTCAGGGAGGTCAGCCCCAGCATTTT
CASSLVVQGGQPQHF
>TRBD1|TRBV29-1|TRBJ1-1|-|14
TGCAGCGTTCATCGACAGGGCATGAACACTGAAGCTTTCTTT
CSVHRQGMNTEAFF
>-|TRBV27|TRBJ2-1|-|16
TGTGCCAGCAGTTTAGGAGGAGGCCGAGTGGGGAATGAGCAGTTCTTC
CASSLGGGRVGNEQFF
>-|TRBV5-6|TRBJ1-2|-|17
TGTGCCAGCAGCTTGGACCGACAGGATGGGGGTCTCTATGGCTACACCTTC
CASSLDRQDGGLYGYTF
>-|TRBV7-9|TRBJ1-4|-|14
TGTGCCAGCAGCTTAAGAGAGAGTTACGAAAAACTGTTTTTT
CASSLRESYEKLFF
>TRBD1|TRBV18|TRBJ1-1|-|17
TGTGCCAGCTCACTTCTACCTGTAGGACAGGGGGCAACTGAAGCTTTCTTT
CASSLLPVGQGATEAFF
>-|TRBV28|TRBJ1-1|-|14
TGTGCCAGCAGATTTGACAGGCGAGGCACTGAGGCTTTCTTT
CASRFDRRGTEAFF
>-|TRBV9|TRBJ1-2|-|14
TGTGCCAGCAGCCTCAGTACTAACCTCTATGGCTACACCTTC
CASSLSTNLYGYTF
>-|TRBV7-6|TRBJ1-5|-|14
TGTGCCAGCAGCCGGGCGGGTAGCAATCAGCCCCAGCATTTT
CASSRAGSNQPQHF